This TCR beta chain was retrieved from a study of T cells in Graves' hyperthyroidism and ophthalmopathy. Points from the study as a whole: Among clonotypes expanded in thyroid above 0.001, most were also found in blood.

V lost 6 bases, J lost 3 bases, and 13 bases lay in between. CDR3 length: 14 amino acids. TCR beta CDR3 regions were amplified from RNA transcripts. The HTBI primer set served for first-round RT-PCR of the TCR CDR3. A single record per CDR3 protein comes from TCRdb applying MiXCR to the multiplex PCR reads. The data contain over 250,000 distinct CDR3 sequences, about 20% of them seen just once; the ten biggest clones take up about 60%. The study included ophthalmopathy patients with Clinical Activity Score at least 3, NOSPECS grade at least 4 and duration under 3 months. Diagnosis rested on symptoms, serum thyroxine and TRAb, thyroid ultrasound, and orbital computed tomography. As regards this clonotype: Its antigen is currently unknown.

The J gene is TRBJ2-3, the V gene TRBV12-3 or TRBV12-4; D is possibly TRBD1 (5 bases). The sample consisted of blood. This receptor was obtained from a man aged 25-45 years with Graves' ophthalmopathy. Written as DNA, the CDR3 is TGTGCCAGCAGAACAGGATTGGATACAGATACGCAGTATTTT. Its protein is CASRTGLDTDTQYF.